This T cell receptor beta chain was recovered during a study of Ad26.COV2.S vaccination and SARS-CoV-2 variants. Study details: Intramuscularly, Ad26.COV2.S was given either once or twice, 56 days apart. Study conclusions and caveats: Total T cell responses, in the TCR breadth and depth analyses, may have been underestimated.

Treatment given: around 19 received Ad26.COV2.S at low or high dose, single or two shots; 5 received placebo; per-sample allocation not given. Sampling took place 63 days after the first vaccine or placebo injection. As concerns this clone: As yet, its antigen is unknown.

Sequencing was performed with immunoSEQ multiplex PCR; in TCRdb, only in-frame clones are kept and a portion is missing. The table lists a few hundred thousand clones, 83% of them singletons. This clonotype was obtained from a person between 18 and 59 years old who received the Ad26.COV2.S COVID-19 vaccine or a placebo. Sequences were derived from peripheral blood, sampled in a trial of Ad26.COV2.S vaccine versus placebo.

The CDR3 here is CASRHSGTRGTEAFF. For the CDR3, the DNA is TGTGCCAGCAGGCACTCCGGGACTCGCGGCACTGAAGCTTTCTTT. The chain combines TRBV14 with TRBJ1-1; a weak D match, TRBD1 (5 bases). The CDR3 runs to 15 residues. Germline assignment: CDR1 SGHDN and CDR2 FVKESK. V lost 6 bases, J lost 4 bases, and 18 bases lay in between.